The rows below give T cell receptor beta chains drawn from one sample of a study of metastatic and nonmetastatic thyroid tumors. TCRdb called clones again from the PCR reads with MiXCR. The data show about 69,000 clones, over 12% seen once. Sequencing input: blood. These receptors were collected from a male donor with papillary thyroid cancer or a benign thyroid nodule (not recorded which). Some clones in this sample may be carry-over from other donors' samples. CDR3s leave out the opening cysteine and the closing phenylalanine or tryptophan. The order of the fields is CDR3 protein, J gene, V gene, D gene. A D gene is named only where the DNA matches it firmly.

ASKARDYNEQF,TRBJ2-1,TRBV28,NA
AIHYRKSSYEQY,TRBJ2-7,TRBV6-9,NA
SATRRSGFSNQPQH,TRBJ1-5,TRBV20-1,NA
SARGGVTGELF,TRBJ2-2,TRBV20-1,NA
ASSLGASGEDTQY,TRBJ2-3,TRBV5-1,TRBD2
ASSLAEYEQY,TRBJ2-7,TRBV7-9,NA
ASSPHPPGLYTGELF,TRBJ2-2,TRBV18,NA
ASSDPGQPTSGNTIY,TRBJ1-3,TRBV7-8,NA
ASSYPYHNKQF,TRBJ2-1,TRBV27,NA
ASTPGLAYNEQF,TRBJ2-1,TRBV27,TRBD2
ASSPPGTTGELF,TRBJ2-2,TRBV13,NA
ASSFGSSASGNEQF,TRBJ2-1,TRBV12-3/TRBV12-4,TRBD2
ASSFRTLYGYT,TRBJ1-2,TRBV12-3/TRBV12-4,NA
ASSPGLAGGHSRYEQY,TRBJ2-7,TRBV11-2,TRBD2
ASSPPGIQETQY,TRBJ2-5,TRBV18,NA
ASSDGNSGRNEQF,TRBJ2-1,TRBV7-2,TRBD2
ASSSLAGGPRGEQF,TRBJ2-1,TRBV19,TRBD2
ASSPIRFPTVELF,TRBJ2-2,TRBV27,NA
ASSQSRGLSSGANVLT,TRBJ2-6,TRBV4-1,NA
ASSYRDRALGYT,TRBJ1-2,TRBV6-6,TRBD1
ASSYSNLGQSTGELF,TRBJ2-2,TRBV6-6,NA
ASSLVAVNTGELF,TRBJ2-2,TRBV7-9,NA
ASSEPSGTSGRGAYNEQF,TRBJ2-1,TRBV6-4,TRBD2
SAPAAGRCETQY,TRBJ2-5,TRBV20-1,NA
ASSWGDNQPQH,TRBJ1-5,TRBV28,NA
ATREGGETQY,TRBJ2-5,TRBV12-3/TRBV12-4,NA
ASSLGGFLNEAF,TRBJ1-1,TRBV7-9,NA
ASVKTSGEPSSYNEQF,TRBJ2-1,TRBV7-6,TRBD2
ASTPDRAPYSNQPQH,TRBJ1-5,TRBV19,TRBD1
AWTAWGANTGELF,TRBJ2-2,TRBV30,NA
ASSLYLGAQETQY,TRBJ2-5,TRBV3-1,NA
ASSWGGQGDPRTGELF,TRBJ2-2,TRBV5-1,TRBD1
ASRWKDTGDLF,TRBJ2-2,TRBV19,NA
AWSEGQGAYSPLH,TRBJ1-6,TRBV30,TRBD1
SAQIGTGPAGDEQF,TRBJ2-1,TRBV20-1,TRBD1
ASSMEGLAGGGTDTQY,TRBJ2-3,TRBV21-1,NA
ASSSTGNYGYT,TRBJ1-2,TRBV3-1,NA
SAHPSSGSTDTQY,TRBJ2-3,TRBV20-1,TRBD2
SARGSRGIAEAF,TRBJ1-1,TRBV20-1,NA
ASSLLADYTYNEQF,TRBJ2-1,TRBV12-3/TRBV12-4,TRBD2
ASSHYSGPDTEAF,TRBJ1-1,TRBV4-3,NA
ASRAGQGDMWYGYT,TRBJ1-2,TRBV10-2,TRBD1
ATSQNRDIYGYT,TRBJ1-2,TRBV5-1,NA
SARDPRRADPDTQY,TRBJ2-3,TRBV20-1,NA
ASIPTRGRGEQY,TRBJ2-7,TRBV3-1,TRBD2
ASSGGYEQY,TRBJ2-7,TRBV19,NA
ASSLYGASTDTQY,TRBJ2-3,TRBV27,NA
ASSIRTGCYEQY,TRBJ2-7,TRBV27,TRBD1
VSSETDGELF,TRBJ2-2,TRBV6-1,NA
ASSLRGTGQGYT,TRBJ1-2,TRBV27,TRBD1